A selection of T cell receptor beta chains follows, all from one sample in a study of PD-L1 blockade in urothelial cancer. Only in-frame clones appear in the TCRdb table, and some are missing; sequencing was by immunoSEQ multiplex PCR. The data hold about 49,000 clones, with approximately 85% observed a single time. Sequences were derived from PBMCs, sampled around atezolizumab (anti-PD-L1) treatment. These receptors all come from a man between 65 and 85 years old with urothelial cancer. CDR3s include the opening cysteine and the closing phenylalanine or tryptophan. D genes are given only for firm matches. Not every row has a clone size; where given, it reads once, few, many or a size class.

CDR3 protein: CASSSTGSSEKLFF; CDR3 DNA: TGTGCCAGCAGCTCCACCGGGTCTTCCGAAAAACTGTTTTTT; D gene: -; V gene: TRBV5-4; J gene: TRBJ1-4; clone size: once
CDR3 protein: CASRGVSSYNEQFF; CDR3 DNA: TGTGCCAGCAGAGGGGTTAGCTCCTACAATGAGCAGTTCTTC; D gene: -; V gene: TRBV6-1; J gene: TRBJ2-1; clone size: -
CDR3 protein: CASRSTARAPRLTNYGYTF; CDR3 DNA: TGTGCCAGTAGATCAACCGCTCGGGCTCCAAGACTAACTAACTATGGCTACACCTTC; D gene: -; V gene: TRBV19; J gene: TRBJ1-2; clone size: -
CDR3 protein: CASSLGSRVRETQYF; CDR3 DNA: TGTGCCAGCAGCTTGGGGAGCAGGGTGAGGGAGACCCAGTACTTC; D gene: -; V gene: TRBV5-4; J gene: TRBJ2-5; clone size: few
CDR3 protein: CASSLVGGSTSTDTQYF; CDR3 DNA: TGTGCCAGCAGCTTGGTGGGGGGTTCAACTAGCACAGATACGCAGTATTTT; D gene: -; V gene: TRBV5-6; J gene: TRBJ2-3; clone size: -
CDR3 protein: CASSEGHYSNQPQHF; CDR3 DNA: TGTGCCAGCAGTGAAGGGCATTATAGCAATCAGCCCCAGCATTTT; D gene: -; V gene: TRBV6-1; J gene: TRBJ1-5; clone size: -
CDR3 protein: CASSIEGQGAYTGELFF; CDR3 DNA: TGTGCCAGTAGTATAGAGGGACAGGGGGCGTACACCGGGGAGCTGTTTTTT; D gene: TRBD1; V gene: TRBV19; J gene: TRBJ2-2; clone size: few
CDR3 protein: CAISITGTDYGYTF; CDR3 DNA: TGTGCCATCAGTATAACAGGGACGGACTATGGCTACACCTTC; D gene: -; V gene: TRBV10-3; J gene: TRBJ1-2; clone size: few
CDR3 protein: CASSSGLAEETQYF; CDR3 DNA: TGTGCCAGCAGCTCGGGACTAGCGGAAGAGACCCAGTACTTC; D gene: TRBD2; V gene: TRBV11-1; J gene: TRBJ2-5; clone size: -
CDR3 protein: CASTLQGTSVYNEQFF; CDR3 DNA: TGCGCCAGCACTCTACAGGGGACTAGCGTTTACAATGAGCAGTTCTTC; D gene: TRBD2; V gene: TRBV5-1; J gene: TRBJ2-1; clone size: once
CDR3 protein: CASSLETGGTDEQFF; CDR3 DNA: TGTGCCAGCAGCTTAGAAACAGGGGGCACGGATGAGCAGTTCTTC; D gene: TRBD1; V gene: TRBV13; J gene: TRBJ2-1; clone size: -
CDR3 protein: CASSHAISQGYYGYTF; CDR3 DNA: TGTGCCAGCAGCCATGCTATATCACAGGGGTACTATGGCTACACCTTC; D gene: TRBD1; V gene: TRBV4-2; J gene: TRBJ1-2; clone size: -
CDR3 protein: CASSLFQGASYEQYF; CDR3 DNA: TGCGCCAGCAGCTTGTTCCAGGGGGCCTCCTACGAGCAGTACTTC; D gene: TRBD1; V gene: TRBV5-1; J gene: TRBJ2-7; clone size: -
CDR3 protein: CASSIPGTSNEQYF; CDR3 DNA: TGTGCCAGTAGTATCCCCGGGACTAGCAACGAGCAGTACTTC; D gene: TRBD2; V gene: TRBV19; J gene: TRBJ2-7; clone size: -
CDR3 protein: CAWSVGLARYNEQFF; CDR3 DNA: TGTGCCTGGAGTGTAGGACTAGCGAGGTACAATGAGCAGTTCTTC; D gene: TRBD2; V gene: TRBV30; J gene: TRBJ2-1; clone size: -
CDR3 protein: CASSLFSGVNEQFF; CDR3 DNA: TGCGCCAGCAGCTTGTTTAGCGGGGTGAATGAGCAGTTCTTC; D gene: TRBD2; V gene: TRBV5-1; J gene: TRBJ2-1; clone size: -
CDR3 protein: CASSDMGGLLAQLAKNIQYF; CDR3 DNA: TGTGCCAGCAGTGACATGGGGGGGCTACTAGCCCAATTAGCCAAAAACATTCAGTACTTC; D gene: -; V gene: TRBV2; J gene: TRBJ2-4; clone size: few
CDR3 protein: CAWSPTGISGYTF; CDR3 DNA: TGTGCCTGGAGTCCCACAGGGATCAGCGGCTACACCTTC; D gene: -; V gene: TRBV30; J gene: TRBJ1-2; clone size: few
CDR3 protein: CASSHPGLAGDNEQFF; CDR3 DNA: TGCGCCAGCTCCCACCCGGGGCTAGCGGGAGATAATGAGCAGTTCTTC; D gene: TRBD2; V gene: TRBV10-1; J gene: TRBJ2-1; clone size: -
CDR3 protein: CASSILEGNTEAFF; CDR3 DNA: TGTGCCAGTAGTATATTAGAGGGGAACACTGAAGCTTTCTTT; D gene: -; V gene: TRBV19; J gene: TRBJ1-1; clone size: -
CDR3 protein: CAWTEGASTDTQYF; CDR3 DNA: TGTGCCTGGACGGAGGGCGCTAGCACAGATACGCAGTATTTT; D gene: -; V gene: TRBV30; J gene: TRBJ2-3; clone size: -
CDR3 protein: CASSLVRNTGELFF; CDR3 DNA: TGTGCCAGCAGCTTAGTCCGGAACACCGGGGAGCTGTTTTTT; D gene: -; V gene: TRBV7-2; J gene: TRBJ2-2; clone size: many
CDR3 protein: CASNRAPDLGGGYTF; CDR3 DNA: TGTGCCAGCAACCGGGCACCGGACCTGGGGGGGGGCTACACCTTC; D gene: -; V gene: TRBV9; J gene: TRBJ1-2; clone size: -
CDR3 protein: CASSLGLGNPFPYNEQFF; CDR3 DNA: TGTGCCAGCAGCTTAGGACTAGGAAACCCCTTTCCCTACAATGAGCAGTTCTTC; D gene: -; V gene: TRBV11-3; J gene: TRBJ2-1; clone size: -
CDR3 protein: CASSLGLAGGYAYEQYF; CDR3 DNA: TGTGCCAGTAGTCTCGGACTAGCGGGAGGGTACGCCTACGAGCAGTACTTC; D gene: TRBD2; V gene: TRBV19; J gene: TRBJ2-7; clone size: -
CDR3 protein: CASSLMTGLLYYGYTF; CDR3 DNA: TGCGCCAGCAGCTTGATGACAGGGCTATTGTACTATGGCTACACCTTC; D gene: TRBD1; V gene: TRBV5-1; J gene: TRBJ1-2; clone size: -
CDR3 protein: CASSRRGQGQARAEAFF; CDR3 DNA: TGTGCCAGTAGTAGGAGGGGACAGGGACAAGCCCGGGCTGAAGCTTTCTTT; D gene: TRBD1; V gene: TRBV19; J gene: TRBJ1-1; clone size: -
CDR3 protein: CASSQVDRGGGGSGANVLTF; CDR3 DNA: TGTGCCAGCAGCCAAGTGGACAGGGGAGGGGGGGGCTCTGGGGCCAACGTCCTGACTTTC; D gene: TRBD1; V gene: TRBV4-2; J gene: TRBJ2-6; clone size: -
CDR3 protein: CASSLSGTGRTEAFF; CDR3 DNA: TGTGCCAGCAGCTTATCCGGGACAGGGAGAACTGAAGCTTTCTTT; D gene: TRBD1; V gene: TRBV5-6; J gene: TRBJ1-1; clone size: -
CDR3 protein: CAWIKRTGDGAQYF; CDR3 DNA: TGTGCCTGGATCAAACGGACAGGGGATGGGGCCCAGTACTTC; D gene: TRBD1; V gene: TRBV30; J gene: TRBJ2-5; clone size: -
CDR3 protein: CASSIGGGLAGFEQFF; CDR3 DNA: TGTGCCAGTAGTATCGGGGGGGGACTAGCGGGGTTTGAGCAGTTCTTC; D gene: TRBD2; V gene: TRBV19; J gene: TRBJ2-1; clone size: -